Below are 19 T cell receptor beta chains sequenced from a single sample in a study of blood T cell repertoires in COVID-19. This table comes from immunoSEQ multiplex PCR, and its TCRdb copy is limited to in-frame clones, with some not included. The data contain approximately 210,000 clones, 90% to 95% of them singletons. The sequencing sample was made of peripheral blood. Receptors originate from a man aged 25-45 years with acute or convalescent COVID-19.

This clone was seen just once. This sequence joins TRBV10-3 and TRBJ2-1; D not certain. V lost 3 bases and J lost 3, with 6 bases in between. Germline-derived CDR1 and CDR2 are ENHRY and SYGVKD. The CDR3 consists of 13 residues. The CDR3 DNA follows: TGTGCCATCAGTGATCTACTCTACAATGAGCAGTTCTTC. This gives the protein CAISDLLYNEQFF.

The chain uses TRBV3-1 (or the pseudogene TRBV3-2) and TRBJ1-6, with D hard to call. Germline V lookup: CDR1 LGHDT, CDR2 YNNKEL (reference sequence). Between the trimmed V and J ends, which lost 2 bases and 7 bases, there was a span of 12 bases. This CDR3 is built from 15 residues. For the CDR3, the DNA is TGTGCCAGCAGCCAAAGATTACAGTCCAATTCACCCCTCCACTTT. Amino acid sequence: CASSQRLQSNSPLHF.

This chain connects TRBV5-1 to TRBJ2-7; possible D gene TRBD1, 5 bases. With 0 bases removed from V and 0 bases from J, the gap between germline ends came to 10 bases. There are 15 residues in the CDR3. Germline CDR1 is SGHRS and CDR2 is YFSETQ. CDR3 sequence (DNA): TGCGCCAGCAGCTTGGCACAGGTTAGCTCCTACGAGCAGTACTTC. Its protein is CASSLAQVSSYEQYF.

The V gene is TRBV29-1, the J gene TRBJ1-4; 8 nucleotides line up with TRBD1. V lost 6 bases to trimming and J lost 5 bases; unmatched junction nucleotides: 2. Germline-derived CDR1 and CDR2 are SQVTM and ANQGSEA. The length of the CDR3 is 12 residues. CDR3 amino acids: CSVRGLNEKLFF. The CDR3 region has the DNA TGCAGCGTCAGGGGGCTGAATGAAAAACTGTTTTTT.

The chain employs TRBV5-1 and TRBJ2-2; D might be TRBD1 (6 bases). The ends were cut back, 4 bases at V and 6 bases at J, with 19 bases in the middle. The CDR3 loop spans 16 amino acids. In germline, CDR1 is SGHRS, CDR2 YFSETQ. In DNA, the CDR3 is TGCGCCAGCAGCCTGAGGGGGTTACGGGATTCCGGGGAGCTGTTTTTT. It yields the protein CASSLRGLRDSGELFF.

The chain has TRBV2 and TRBJ2-2; tentative D call: TRBD1 (6 bases). V gave up 6 bases and J gave up 5 bases, with 10 bases separating them. Germline assignment: CDR1 SNHLY and CDR2 FYNNEI. This CDR3 spans 13 amino acids. The CDR3 bases are TGTGCCAGCAGCTTACAGGGAACCGGGGAGCTGTTTTTT. Protein product: CASSLQGTGELFF.

This chain uses TRBV7-9 with TRBJ2-5; D gene uncertain. The germline V gene encodes CDR1 SEHNR and CDR2 FQNEAQ (reference sequence). The V gene lost 6 bases and the J gene lost 1 base, with 9 bases spanning the gap. This CDR3 has 13 residues. CDR3 DNA: TGTGCCAGCAGATCGACTCCCCAAGAGACCCAGTACTTC. It yields the protein CASRSTPQETQYF.

The CDR3 loop is CASSPLRGGRGNTQYF. In nucleotides, the CDR3 is TGCGCCAGCAGCCCCCTGCGGGGGGGCCGAGGAAATACGCAGTATTTT. This rearrangement joins TRBV4-1 to TRBJ2-3; 9 nucleotides line up with TRBD2. The CDR3 spans 16 residues. V was clipped by 4 bases and J by 7 bases; unmatched bases: 12. From germline, CDR1 is MGHRA and CDR2 YSYEKL.

This clone showed up just a few times. This chain uses TRBV30 with TRBJ2-7; tentatively, D is TRBD2 (5 bases). The germline gives CDR1 GTSNPN, CDR2 SVGIG (reference sequence). There are 12 residues in the CDR3. Trimming took off 2 bases at V and 2 bases at J, with 7 bases between the two ends. The chain's CDR3 is CAWSPGTYEQYF. CDR3 coding DNA: TGTGCCTGGAGTCCGGGAACCTACGAGCAGTACTTC. The full variable domain, completed using reference TRBV30 and TRBJ2-7, is SQTIHQWPATLVQPVGSPLSLECTVEGTSNPNLYWYRQAAGRGLQLLFYSVGIGQISSEVPQNLSASRPQDRQFILSSKKLLLSDSGFYLCAWSPGTYEQYFGPGTRLTVT.

The chain uses TRBV30 and TRBJ1-5; unclear D gene. This CDR3 comprises 14 residues. Trimming removed 1 base from V and 4 bases from J, with 11 bases in between. Germline V gene sequence: CDR1 GTSNPN, CDR2 SVGIG (reference sequence). The CDR3 spells CAWSASVLNQPQHF. In nucleotides, the CDR3 is TGTGCCTGGAGTGCCTCCGTCTTAAATCAGCCCCAGCATTTT.

The gene calls are TRBV18 and TRBJ2-1, with D perhaps matching TRBD1 (6 bases). Trimming left V 4 bases short and J 3 bases short, with 10 bases between. Germline lookup yields CDR1 KGHSH and CDR2 LQKENI. The CDR3 totals 14 residues. The CDR3 reads CASSHGTLYNEQFF. Written as DNA, the CDR3 is TGTGCCAGCTCACATGGGACACTCTACAATGAGCAGTTCTTC.

The J gene is TRBJ2-1, the V gene TRBV6-5, with D perhaps TRBD1 (6 bases). In germline, CDR1 is MNHEY, CDR2 SVGAGI. This CDR3 has 15 residues. V was trimmed by 6 bases and J by 2 bases, leaving 14 bases between them. The DNA of the CDR3 is TGTGCCAGCAGCGTCCGGACAGCCACCTACAATGAGCAGTTCTTC. Translation: CASSVRTATYNEQFF.

The CDR3 nucleotides are TGTGCCAGCAGATCCCCAAGCGCTAACTATGGCTACACCTTC. Translated, it gives CASRSPSANYGYTF. The chain combines TRBV28 with TRBJ1-2; D is undetermined. The germline gives CDR1 MDHEN, CDR2 SYDVKM. V was shortened by 6 bases and J by 0 bases, with 11 bases between the two germline ends. The CDR3 is 14 amino acids.

This clone has a handful of counts. V gene TRBV19 combines with J gene TRBJ2-5; D may be TRBD1 (6 bases). CDR3 length: 13 amino acids. Germline V gene sequence: CDR1 LNHDA, CDR2 SQIVND (reference sequence). Trimming took 3 bases from V and 5 from J, leaving 10 bases between them. The CDR3 reads CASSMGARETQYF. CDR3 sequence (DNA): TGTGCCAGTAGTATGGGGGCGCGGGAGACCCAGTACTTC.

The chain is built from TRBV2 and TRBJ1-6; weak D call: TRBD1 (5 bases). The CDR3 runs to 15 residues. Germline values: CDR1 SNHLY, CDR2 FYNNEI. With 1 base removed from V and 2 bases from J, the gap between germline ends came to 6 bases. The CDR3 protein is CASSEGGPYNSPLHF. The DNA for the CDR3 is TGTGCCAGCAGTGAAGGGGGCCCCTATAATTCACCCCTCCACTTT.

About this clone itself: The same CDR3 can be traced to other DNA sequences in this sample. The rearrangement links TRBV18 to TRBJ2-7; 7 nucleotides agree with TRBD1. Germline trimming cut 3 bases from V and 4 bases from J; bases unmatched to any gene: 3. From germline, CDR1 is KGHSH and CDR2 LQKENI. This CDR3 is 13 amino acids long. In DNA form, the CDR3 reads TGTGCCAGCTCACCGGACAGGCAGTACGAGCAGTACTTC. Translated: CASSPDRQYEQYF.

The chain recombines TRBV28 with TRBJ2-7; 8 bases are shared with TRBD2. This CDR3 has 12 residues. Germline V gene sequence: CDR1 MDHEN, CDR2 SYDVKM. V dropped 7 bases and J dropped 11; count of bases not matched to a gene: 10. The CDR3 region is CASTLPGTRKYF. In DNA, the CDR3 is TGTGCCAGCACCTTACCCGGGACTAGAAAGTACTTC.

The rearrangement joins TRBV6-4 to TRBJ2-5; TRBD2 matches at 10 bases. This CDR3 spans 14 amino acids. V lost 5 bases, J lost 5 bases, and 5 bases stayed unmatched. Germline V lookup: CDR1 MRHNA, CDR2 SNTAGT. The CDR3 coding sequence is TGTGCCAGCAGTAGCGGGGGGGCCGGGGAGACCCAGTACTTC. Amino acid sequence: CASSSGGAGETQYF.

The genes are TRBV28 and TRBJ1-5, with D hard to call. V lost 3 bases to trimming and J lost 5 bases, with 14 bases between them. This CDR3 has 15 residues. The germline CDR1 and CDR2 sequences are MDHEN and SYDVKM. CDR3 in amino acids: CASSLSPDPDQPQHF. The CDR3 bases are TGTGCCAGCAGTTTGAGTCCCGATCCCGATCAGCCCCAGCATTTT.